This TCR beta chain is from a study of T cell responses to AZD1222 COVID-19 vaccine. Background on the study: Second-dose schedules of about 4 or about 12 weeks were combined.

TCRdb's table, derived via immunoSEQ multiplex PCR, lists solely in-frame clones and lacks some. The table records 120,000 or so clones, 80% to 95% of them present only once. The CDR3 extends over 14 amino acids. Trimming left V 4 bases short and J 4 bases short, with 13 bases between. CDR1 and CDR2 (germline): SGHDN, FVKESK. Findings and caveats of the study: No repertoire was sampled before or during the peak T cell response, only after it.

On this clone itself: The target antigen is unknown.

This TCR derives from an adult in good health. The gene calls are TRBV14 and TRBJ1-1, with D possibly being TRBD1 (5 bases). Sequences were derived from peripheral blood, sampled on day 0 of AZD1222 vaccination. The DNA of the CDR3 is TGTGCCAGCAGCCCATATAGAAGGGGCACTGAAGCTTTCTTT. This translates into CASSPYRRGTEAFF.